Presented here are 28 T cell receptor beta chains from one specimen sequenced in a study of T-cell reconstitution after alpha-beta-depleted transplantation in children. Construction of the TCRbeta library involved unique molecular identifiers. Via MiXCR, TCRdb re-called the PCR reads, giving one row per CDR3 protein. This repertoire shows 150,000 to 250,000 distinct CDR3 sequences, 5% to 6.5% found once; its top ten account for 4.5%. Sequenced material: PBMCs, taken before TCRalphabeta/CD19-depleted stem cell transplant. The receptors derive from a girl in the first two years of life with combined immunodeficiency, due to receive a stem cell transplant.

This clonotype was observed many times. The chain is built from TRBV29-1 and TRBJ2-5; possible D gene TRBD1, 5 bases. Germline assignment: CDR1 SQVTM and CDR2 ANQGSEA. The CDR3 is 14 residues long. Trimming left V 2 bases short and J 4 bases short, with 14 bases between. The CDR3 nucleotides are TGCAGCGTTGAATGGGCAGGGCACGCAGAGACCCAGTACTTC. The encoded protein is CSVEWAGHAETQYF.

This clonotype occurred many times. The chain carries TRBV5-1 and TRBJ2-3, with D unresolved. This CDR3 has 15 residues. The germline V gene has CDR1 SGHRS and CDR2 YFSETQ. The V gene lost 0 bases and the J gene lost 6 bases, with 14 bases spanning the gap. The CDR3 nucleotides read TGCGCCAGCAGCTTGGGGATCATGAATCGGGATACGCAGTATTTT. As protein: CASSLGIMNRDTQYF.

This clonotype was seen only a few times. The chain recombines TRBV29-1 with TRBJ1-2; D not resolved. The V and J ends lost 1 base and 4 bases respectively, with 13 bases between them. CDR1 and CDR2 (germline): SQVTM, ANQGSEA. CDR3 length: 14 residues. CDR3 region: CSVEAQARGYGYTF. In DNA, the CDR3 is TGCAGCGTTGAAGCGCAGGCCCGAGGCTATGGCTACACCTTC.

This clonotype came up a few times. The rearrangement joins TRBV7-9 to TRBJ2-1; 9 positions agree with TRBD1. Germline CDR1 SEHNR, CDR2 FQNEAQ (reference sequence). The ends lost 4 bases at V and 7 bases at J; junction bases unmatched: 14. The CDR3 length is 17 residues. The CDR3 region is CASSSGTGFLDENEQFF. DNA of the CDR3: TGTGCCAGCAGCTCCGGGACAGGGTTTTTGGATGAGAATGAGCAGTTCTTC. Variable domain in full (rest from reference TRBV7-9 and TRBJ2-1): DTGVSQNPRHKITKRGQNVTFRCDPISEHNRLYWYRQTLGQGPEFLTYFQNEAQLEKSRLLSDRFSAERPKGSFSTLEIQRTEQGDSAMYLCASSSGTGFLDENEQFFGPGTRLTVL.

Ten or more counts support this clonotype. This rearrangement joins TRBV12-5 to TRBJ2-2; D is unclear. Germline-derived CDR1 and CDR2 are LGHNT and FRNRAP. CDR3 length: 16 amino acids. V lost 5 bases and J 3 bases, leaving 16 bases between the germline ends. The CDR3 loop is CASGPLTDSYTGELFF. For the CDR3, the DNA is TGTGCTAGTGGTCCGCTGACGGATTCCTACACCGGGGAGCTGTTTTTT.

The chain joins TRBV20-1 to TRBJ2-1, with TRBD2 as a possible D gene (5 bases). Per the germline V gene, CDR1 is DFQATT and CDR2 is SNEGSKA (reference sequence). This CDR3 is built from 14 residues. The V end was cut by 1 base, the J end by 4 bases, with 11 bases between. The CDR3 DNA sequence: TGCAGTGCTAGAGTAGACCTAGCTTACAATGAGCAGTTCTTC. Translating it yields CSARVDLAYNEQFF.

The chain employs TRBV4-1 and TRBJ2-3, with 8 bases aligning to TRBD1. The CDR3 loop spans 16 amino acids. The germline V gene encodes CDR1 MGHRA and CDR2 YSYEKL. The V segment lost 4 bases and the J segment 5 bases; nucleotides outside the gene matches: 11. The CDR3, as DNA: TGCGCCAGCAGCCTTCCCCCCAGGGGGCCGGGAGATACGCAGTATTTT. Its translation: CASSLPPRGPGDTQYF.

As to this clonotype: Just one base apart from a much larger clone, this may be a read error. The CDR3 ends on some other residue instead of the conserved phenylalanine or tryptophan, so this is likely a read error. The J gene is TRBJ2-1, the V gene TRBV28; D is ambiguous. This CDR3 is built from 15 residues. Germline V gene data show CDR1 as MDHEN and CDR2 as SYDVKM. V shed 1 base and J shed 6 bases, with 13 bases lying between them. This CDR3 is CASSLSVARINEQFY. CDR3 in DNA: TGTGCCAGCAGTTTATCGGTGGCTAGGATCAATGAGCAGTTCTAC.

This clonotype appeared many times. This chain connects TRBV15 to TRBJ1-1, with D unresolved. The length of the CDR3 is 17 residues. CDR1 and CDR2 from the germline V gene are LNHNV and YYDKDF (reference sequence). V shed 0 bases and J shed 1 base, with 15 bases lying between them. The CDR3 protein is CATSRDGSGNSNTEAFF. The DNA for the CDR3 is TGTGCCACCAGCAGAGATGGGTCAGGAAATTCGAACACTGAAGCTTTCTTT.

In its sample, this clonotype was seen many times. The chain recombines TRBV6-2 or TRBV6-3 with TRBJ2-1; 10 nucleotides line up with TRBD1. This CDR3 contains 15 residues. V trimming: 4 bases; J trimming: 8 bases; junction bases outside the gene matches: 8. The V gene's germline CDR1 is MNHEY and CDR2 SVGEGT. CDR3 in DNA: TGTGCCAGCAGTTCCCGGGACAGGGGTAGCTATGAGCAGTTCTTC. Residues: CASSSRDRGSYEQFF.

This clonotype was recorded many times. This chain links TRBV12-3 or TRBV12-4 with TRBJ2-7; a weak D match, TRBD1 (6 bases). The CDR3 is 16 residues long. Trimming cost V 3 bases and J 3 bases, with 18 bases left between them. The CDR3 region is CASSFRDTMMIYEQYF. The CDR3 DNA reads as TGTGCCAGCAGTTTCCGGGACACCATGATGATCTACGAGCAGTACTTC.

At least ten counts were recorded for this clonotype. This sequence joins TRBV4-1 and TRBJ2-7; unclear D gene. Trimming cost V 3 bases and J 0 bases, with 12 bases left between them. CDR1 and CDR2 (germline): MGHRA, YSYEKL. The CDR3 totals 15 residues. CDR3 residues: CASSQDPAGSYEQYF. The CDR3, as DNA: TGCGCCAGCAGCCAGGATCCAGCAGGCTCCTACGAGCAGTACTTC.

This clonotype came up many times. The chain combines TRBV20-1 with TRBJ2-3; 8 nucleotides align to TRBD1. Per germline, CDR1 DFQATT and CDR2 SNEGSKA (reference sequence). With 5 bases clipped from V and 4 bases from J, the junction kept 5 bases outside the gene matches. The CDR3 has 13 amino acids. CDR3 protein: CSARTGGPDTQYF. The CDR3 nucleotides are TGCAGTGCTCGAACAGGGGGTCCAGATACGCAGTATTTT.

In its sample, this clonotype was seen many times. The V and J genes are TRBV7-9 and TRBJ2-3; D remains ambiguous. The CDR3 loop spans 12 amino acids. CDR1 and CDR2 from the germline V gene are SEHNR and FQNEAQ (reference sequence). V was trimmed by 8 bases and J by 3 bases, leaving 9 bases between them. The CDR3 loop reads CASVGSTDTQYF. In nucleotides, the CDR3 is TGTGCCAGCGTCGGATCGACAGATACGCAGTATTTT.

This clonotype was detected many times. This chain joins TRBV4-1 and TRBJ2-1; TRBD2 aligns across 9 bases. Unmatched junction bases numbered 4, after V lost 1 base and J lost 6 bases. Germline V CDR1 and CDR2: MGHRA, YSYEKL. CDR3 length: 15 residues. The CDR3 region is CASSQALTSGNEQFF. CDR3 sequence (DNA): TGCGCCAGCAGCCAAGCTCTGACTAGCGGCAATGAGCAGTTCTTC.

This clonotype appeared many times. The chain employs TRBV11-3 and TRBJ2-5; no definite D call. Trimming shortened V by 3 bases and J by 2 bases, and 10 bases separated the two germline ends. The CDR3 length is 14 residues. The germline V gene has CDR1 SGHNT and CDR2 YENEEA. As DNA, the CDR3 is TGTGCCAGCAGCTTCTTCCGTGGACAAGAGACCCAGTACTTC. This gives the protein CASSFFRGQETQYF.

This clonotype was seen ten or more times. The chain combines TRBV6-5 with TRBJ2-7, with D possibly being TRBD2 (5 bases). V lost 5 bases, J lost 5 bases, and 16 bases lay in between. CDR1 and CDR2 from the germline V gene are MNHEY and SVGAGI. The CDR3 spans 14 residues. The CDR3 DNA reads TGTGCCAGCAGTCTAACTAGGCATTCGAACGAGCAGTACTTC. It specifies CASSLTRHSNEQYF.

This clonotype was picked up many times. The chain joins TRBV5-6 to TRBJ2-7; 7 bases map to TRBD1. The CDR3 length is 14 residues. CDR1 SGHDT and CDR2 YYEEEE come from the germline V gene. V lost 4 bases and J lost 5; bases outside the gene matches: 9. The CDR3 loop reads CASSTDRVWNEQYF. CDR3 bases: TGTGCCAGCAGCACCGACAGGGTCTGGAACGAGCAGTACTTC.

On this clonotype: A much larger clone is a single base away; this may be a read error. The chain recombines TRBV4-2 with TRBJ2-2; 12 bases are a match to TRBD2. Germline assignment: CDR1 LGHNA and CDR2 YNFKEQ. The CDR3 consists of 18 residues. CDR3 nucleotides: TGTGCCAGCTGCCACTTTGGGACTAGCGGGCGGAACACCGGGGAGCTGTTTTTT. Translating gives CASCHFGTSGRNTGELFF.

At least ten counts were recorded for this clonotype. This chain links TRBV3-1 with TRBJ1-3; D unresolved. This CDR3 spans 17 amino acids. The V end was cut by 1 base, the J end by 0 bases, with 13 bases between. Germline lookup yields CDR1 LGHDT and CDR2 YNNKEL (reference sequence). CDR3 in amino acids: CASSQARATFSGNTIYF. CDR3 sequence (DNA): TGTGCCAGCAGCCAAGCCCGGGCTACGTTCTCTGGAAACACCATATATTTT. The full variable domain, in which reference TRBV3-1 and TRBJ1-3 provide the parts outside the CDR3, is DTAVSQTPKYLVTQMGNDKSIKCEQNLGHDTMYWYKQDSKKFLKIMFSYNNKELIINETVPNRFSPKSPDKAHLNLHINSLELGDSAVYFCASSQARATFSGNTIYFGEGSWLTVV.

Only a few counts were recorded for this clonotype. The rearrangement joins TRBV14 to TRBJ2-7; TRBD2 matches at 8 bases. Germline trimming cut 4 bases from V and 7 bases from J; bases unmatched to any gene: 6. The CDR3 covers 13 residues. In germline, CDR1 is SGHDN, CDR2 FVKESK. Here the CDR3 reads CASSLRTSREQYF. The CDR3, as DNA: TGTGCCAGCAGCCTCCGGACTAGCCGTGAGCAGTACTTC.

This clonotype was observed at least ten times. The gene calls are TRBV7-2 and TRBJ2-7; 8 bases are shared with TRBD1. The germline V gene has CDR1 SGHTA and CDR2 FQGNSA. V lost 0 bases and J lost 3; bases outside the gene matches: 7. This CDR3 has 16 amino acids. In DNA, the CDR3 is TGTGCCAGCAGCTTAGCGTTTGGGACAGGCCACTACGAGCAGTACTTC. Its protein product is CASSLAFGTGHYEQYF.

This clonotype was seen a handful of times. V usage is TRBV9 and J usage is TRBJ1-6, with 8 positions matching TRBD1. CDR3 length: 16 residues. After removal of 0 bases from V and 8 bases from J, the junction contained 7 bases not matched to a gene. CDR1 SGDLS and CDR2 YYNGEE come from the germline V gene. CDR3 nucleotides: TGTGCCAGCAGCGTAGGGGCGGGACAGGCCTATTCACCCCTCCACTTT. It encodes CASSVGAGQAYSPLHF.

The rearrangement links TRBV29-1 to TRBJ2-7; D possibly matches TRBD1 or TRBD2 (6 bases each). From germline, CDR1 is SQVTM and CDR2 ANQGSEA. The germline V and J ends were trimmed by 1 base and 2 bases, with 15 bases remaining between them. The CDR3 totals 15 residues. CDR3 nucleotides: TGCAGCGTTGAAGGGGGGGCAGGTGGAACCTACGAGCAGTACTTC. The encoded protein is CSVEGGAGGTYEQYF.

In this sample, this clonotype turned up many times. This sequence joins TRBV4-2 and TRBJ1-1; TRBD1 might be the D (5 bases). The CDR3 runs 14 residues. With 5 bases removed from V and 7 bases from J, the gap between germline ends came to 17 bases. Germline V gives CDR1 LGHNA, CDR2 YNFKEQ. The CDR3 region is CASSSLMGGVEAFF. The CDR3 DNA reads TGTGCCAGCAGCTCCTTAATGGGGGGGGTTGAAGCTTTCTTT.

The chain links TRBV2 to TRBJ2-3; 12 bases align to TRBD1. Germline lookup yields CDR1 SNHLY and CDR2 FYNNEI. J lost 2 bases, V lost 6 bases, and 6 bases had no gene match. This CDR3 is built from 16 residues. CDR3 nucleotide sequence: TGTGCCAGCAGGACCGGGACAGGGGGCCACACAGATACGCAGTATTTT. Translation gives CASRTGTGGHTDTQYF. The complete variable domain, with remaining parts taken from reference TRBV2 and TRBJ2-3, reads EPEVTQTPSHQVTQMGQEVILRCVPISNHLYFYWYRQILGQKVEFLVSFYNNEISEKSEIFDDQFSVERPDGSNFTLKIRSTKLEDSAMYFCASRTGTGGHTDTQYFGPGTRLTVL.

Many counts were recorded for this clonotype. The CDR3 nucleotides are TGTGCCAGCAGTTTTTTGGGGTATAGTCACGAGCAGTACTTC. Its protein product is CASSFLGYSHEQYF. The V call is TRBV28, the J call TRBJ2-7; D ambiguous. The CDR3 is 14 amino acids. CDR1 and CDR2 from the germline V gene are MDHEN and SYDVKM. V was trimmed by 3 bases and J by 5 bases, leaving 14 bases between them.

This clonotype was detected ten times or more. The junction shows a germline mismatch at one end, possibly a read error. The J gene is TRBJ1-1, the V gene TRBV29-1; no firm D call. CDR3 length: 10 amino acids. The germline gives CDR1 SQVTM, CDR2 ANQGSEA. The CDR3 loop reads CSAANSEAFF. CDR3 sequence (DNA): TGCAGCGCCGCCAACAGTGAAGCTTTCTTT. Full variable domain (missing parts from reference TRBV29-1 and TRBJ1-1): SAVISQKPSRDICQRGTSLTIQCQVDSQVTMMFWYRQQPGQSLTLIATANQGSEATYESGFVIDKFPISRPNLTFSTLTVSNMSPEDSSIYLCSAANSEAFFGQGTRLTVV.